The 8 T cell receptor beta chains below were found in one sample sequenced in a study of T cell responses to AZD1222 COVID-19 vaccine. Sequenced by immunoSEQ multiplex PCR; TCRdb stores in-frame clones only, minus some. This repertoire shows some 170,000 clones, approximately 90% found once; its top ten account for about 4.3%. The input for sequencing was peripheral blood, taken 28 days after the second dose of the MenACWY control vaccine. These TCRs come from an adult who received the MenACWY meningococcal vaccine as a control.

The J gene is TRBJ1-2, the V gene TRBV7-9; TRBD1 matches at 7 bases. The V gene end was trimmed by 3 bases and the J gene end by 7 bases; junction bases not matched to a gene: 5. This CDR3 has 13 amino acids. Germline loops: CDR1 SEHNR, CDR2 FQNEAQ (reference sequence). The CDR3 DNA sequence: TGTGCCAGCAGCTTCGGGACAGCCGGTGGCTACACCTTC. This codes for CASSFGTAGGYTF. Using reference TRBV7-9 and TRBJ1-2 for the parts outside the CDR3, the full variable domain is DTGVSQNPRHKITKRGQNVTFRCDPISEHNRLYWYRQTLGQGPEFLTYFQNEAQLEKSRLLSDRFSAERPKGSFSTLEIQRTEQGDSAMYLCASSFGTAGGYTFGSGTRLTVV.

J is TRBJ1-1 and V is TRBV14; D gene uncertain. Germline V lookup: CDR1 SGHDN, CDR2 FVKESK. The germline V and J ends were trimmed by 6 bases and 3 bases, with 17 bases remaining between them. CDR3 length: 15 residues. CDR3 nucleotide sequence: TGTGCCAGCAGTATTACTTGGACCGATGACACTGAAGCTTTCTTT. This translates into CASSITWTDDTEAFF.

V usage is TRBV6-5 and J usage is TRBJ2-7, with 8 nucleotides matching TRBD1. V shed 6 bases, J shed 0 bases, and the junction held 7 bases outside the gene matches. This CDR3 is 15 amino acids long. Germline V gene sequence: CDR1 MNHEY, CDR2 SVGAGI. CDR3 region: CASSPDRATSYEQYF. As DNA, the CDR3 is TGTGCCAGCAGCCCGGACAGGGCGACCTCCTACGAGCAGTACTTC.

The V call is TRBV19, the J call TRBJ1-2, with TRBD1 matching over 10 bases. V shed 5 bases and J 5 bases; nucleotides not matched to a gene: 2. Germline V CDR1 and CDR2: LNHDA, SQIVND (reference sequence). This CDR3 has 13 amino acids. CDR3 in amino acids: CASSGTGEYGYTF. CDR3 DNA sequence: TGTGCCAGTAGTGGGACAGGGGAGTATGGCTACACCTTC.

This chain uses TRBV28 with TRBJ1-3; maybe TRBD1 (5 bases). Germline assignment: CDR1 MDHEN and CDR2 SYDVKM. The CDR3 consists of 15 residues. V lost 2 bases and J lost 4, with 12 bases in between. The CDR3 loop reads CASSLIPRGGNTIYF. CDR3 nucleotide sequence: TGTGCCAGCAGTTTAATCCCCCGGGGGGGAAACACCATATATTTT.

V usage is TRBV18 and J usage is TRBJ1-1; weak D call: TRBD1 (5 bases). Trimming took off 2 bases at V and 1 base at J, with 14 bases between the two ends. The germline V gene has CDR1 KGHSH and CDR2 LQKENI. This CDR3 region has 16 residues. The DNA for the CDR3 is TGTGCCAGCTCACCAAATGGAGGGGTCCCGAACACTGAAGCTTTCTTT. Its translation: CASSPNGGVPNTEAFF.

DNA of the CDR3: TGCGCCAGCAGCCAAGGAGCGCTGGGACAGGGGGTTTATCAGCCCCAGCATTTT. This codes for CASSQGALGQGVYQPQHF. V gene TRBV4-3 combines with J gene TRBJ1-5, with 11 bases fitting TRBD1. Germline V gene data show CDR1 as LGHNA and CDR2 as YSLEER. The CDR3 is made up of 18 amino acids. V shed 1 base and J 5 bases; nucleotides not matched to a gene: 10.

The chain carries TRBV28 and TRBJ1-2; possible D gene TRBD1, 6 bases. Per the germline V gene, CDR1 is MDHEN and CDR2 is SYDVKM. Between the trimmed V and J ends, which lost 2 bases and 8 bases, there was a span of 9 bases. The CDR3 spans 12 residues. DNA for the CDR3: TGTGCCAGCAGTTTACCCGACAGGGGCTACACCTTC. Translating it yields CASSLPDRGYTF.